The rows below give T cell receptor beta chains drawn from one sample of a study of CD8+ T cells in alopecia areata. The repertoire was sequenced with immunoSEQ multiplex PCR; TCRdb's copy has only in-frame clones and lacks some. Found here are 110,000 to 150,000 clones, roughly 58% of them singletons; the top ten hold 30% to 45%. Sequenced input: CD8+ T cells sorted from blood. These TCRs come from a human donor in good health. CDR3s include the opening cysteine and the closing phenylalanine or tryptophan. Fields, in order: clone size, J gene, V gene, D gene, CDR3 protein, CDR3 DNA. The D gene is left open where the match is weak. Rows may omit the clone size; those that give it use once, few, many or a size class.

- TRBJ2-1 TRBV27 - CASSLSSREQFF TGTGCCAGCAGTTTATCGTCACGAGAGCAGTTCTTC
- TRBJ2-1 TRBV5-1 TRBD1 CASSSTGAFDEQFF TGCGCCAGCAGCTCGACAGGGGCTTTCGATGAGCAGTTCTTC
few TRBJ1-2 TRBV14 TRBD1 CASSQLQGRGYTF TGTGCCAGCAGCCAATTACAGGGGAGAGGCTACACCTTC
- TRBJ1-1 TRBV29-1 - CSVEARSGAFF TGCAGCGTTGAAGCCCGAAGTGGAGCTTTCTTT
few TRBJ2-1 TRBV27 TRBD1 CASSLRGQGLNEQFF TGTGCCAGCAGTTTACGAGGACAGGGGCTCAATGAGCAGTTCTTC
- TRBJ2-7 TRBV9 - CASSVGHSSYEQYF TGTGCCAGCAGCGTAGGACATAGCTCCTACGAGCAGTACTTC
- TRBJ2-2 TRBV4-1 - CASSQDGGGNTGELFF TGCGCCAGCAGCCAAGATGGCGGAGGGAACACCGGGGAGCTGTTTTTT
- TRBJ2-7 TRBV29-1 - CSVAGREGEQYF TGCAGCGTTGCCGGCAGGGAAGGCGAGCAGTACTTC
- TRBJ2-3 TRBV20-1 - CSARGLDTQYF TGCAGTGCTAGAGGTTTAGATACGCAGTATTTT
- TRBJ2-7 TRBV5-1 - CASSPGESPGHEQYF TGCGCCAGCAGCCCCGGCGAATCCCCGGGCCACGAGCAGTACTTC
- TRBJ2-3 TRBV15 - CATTDSDTQYF TGTGCCACCACAGACTCAGATACGCAGTATTTT
- TRBJ1-1 TRBV29-1 - CSVAVGMEVYTEAFF TGCAGCGTGGCCGTGGGTATGGAGGTCTACACTGAAGCTTTCTTT
- TRBJ1-2 TRBV9 - CASSVDSYGYTF TGTGCCAGCAGCGTGGACAGCTATGGCTACACCTTC
- TRBJ2-1 TRBV4-1 TRBD1 CASSETGTGGEQFF TGCGCCAGCAGTGAGACCGGGACAGGGGGTGAGCAGTTCTTC
few TRBJ2-7 TRBV29-1 TRBD1 CSAGRQGDYEQYF TGCAGCGCTGGAAGACAGGGGGACTACGAGCAGTACTTC
- TRBJ2-2 TRBV27 - CASSLSYSFTGELFF TGTGCCAGCAGTTTATCGTACAGCTTCACCGGGGAGCTGTTTTTT
- TRBJ1-4 TRBV27 - CATGQGPTNEKLFF TGTGCCACCGGCCAAGGGCCAACTAATGAAAAACTGTTTTTT
- TRBJ2-1 TRBV2 TRBD2 CAGGGRPYNEQFF TGTGCCGGGGGGGGACGGCCCTACAATGAGCAGTTCTTC
- TRBJ1-2 TRBV29-1 - CSVEGRDYGYTF TGCAGCGTTGAGGGGAGGGACTATGGCTACACCTTC
once TRBJ1-1 TRBV13 - CASSWALNTEAFF TGTGCCAGCAGCTGGGCCCTGAACACTGAAGCTTTCTTT
few TRBJ2-1 TRBV5-6 - CASRPGADEQFF TGTGCCAGCAGACCAGGGGCGGATGAGCAGTTCTTC
- TRBJ2-7 TRBV6-5 - CASSYSYSGTYEQYF TGTGCCAGCAGTTACTCGTATTCGGGGACCTACGAGCAGTACTTC
- TRBJ2-7 TRBV29-1 - CSVQVSPGRASDEQYF TGCAGCGTTCAAGTCTCTCCGGGCAGGGCGAGTGACGAGCAGTACTTC
- TRBJ2-3 TRBV5-4 - CASSLQLPDTQYF TGTGCCAGCAGCTTGCAGCTCCCAGATACGCAGTATTTT
- TRBJ2-7 TRBV13 - CATTQGTNEQYF TGTGCCACAACGCAGGGGACGAACGAGCAGTACTTC
few TRBJ2-3 TRBV2 - CASTDSSTDTQYF TGTGCCAGCACCGACAGCTCCACAGATACGCAGTATTTT
- TRBJ1-5 TRBV27 - CASGDQPQHF TGTGCCAGCGGAGATCAGCCCCAGCATTTT
- TRBJ2-7 TRBV10-2 - CASSGARPYEQYF TGCGCCAGCAGTGGGGCCAGGCCCTACGAGCAGTACTTC
- TRBJ2-1 TRBV5-6 TRBD1 CASSLWQGAGGEQFF TGTGCCAGCAGCTTGTGGCAGGGGGCCGGTGGTGAGCAGTTCTTC
- TRBJ2-7 TRBV29-1 - CSVATGFAEQYF TGCAGCGTTGCAACAGGATTTGCCGAGCAGTACTTC
- TRBJ2-3 TRBV29-1 TRBD2 CSASGLAGVRDTQYF TGCAGCGCCTCGGGACTAGCGGGAGTAAGAGATACGCAGTATTTT
- TRBJ2-7 TRBV29-1 TRBD2 CSASGLAGEQYF TGCAGCGCCAGTGGGTTAGCGGGGGAGCAGTACTTC
- TRBJ2-6 TRBV4-1 - CASSQAPTVSLGANVLTF TGCGCCAGCAGCCAAGCCCCGACAGTCTCATTGGGGGCCAACGTCCTGACTTTC
- TRBJ2-7 TRBV13 TRBD2 CASSLLSSGTYEQYF TGTGCCAGCAGCTTACTCTCTAGCGGGACCTACGAGCAGTACTTC
few TRBJ2-1 TRBV4-1 - CASSQQKVNEQFF TGCGCCAGCAGCCAACAGAAGGTAAATGAGCAGTTCTTC
few TRBJ2-7 TRBV29-1 - CSVVVGGLEQYF TGCAGCGTTGTGGTAGGGGGGTTAGAGCAGTACTTC
- TRBJ2-7 TRBV19 - CASTQGLALSYEQYF TGTGCCAGTACCCAGGGTTTGGCCTTATCCTACGAGCAGTACTTC
- TRBJ1-2 TRBV13 - CASSRDGFDGYTF TGTGCCAGCAGCAGGGACGGATTTGATGGCTACACCTTC
- TRBJ2-5 TRBV2 - CASSDLQVSQETQYF TGTGCCAGCAGTGATTTACAGGTCAGCCAAGAGACCCAGTACTTC
- TRBJ2-5 TRBV4-1 TRBD2 CASSLGLAGGETQYF TGCGCCAGCAGCCTGGGACTAGCGGGAGGAGAGACCCAGTACTTC
- TRBJ1-1 TRBV2 - CASSEYREVNTEAFF TGTGCCAGCAGTGAGTACAGGGAGGTCAACACTGAAGCTTTCTTT
- TRBJ2-2 TRBV28 TRBD2 CASSLTSGRAGTGELFF TGTGCCAGCAGTTTGACTAGCGGGAGGGCCGGGACCGGGGAGCTGTTTTTT
once TRBJ2-7 TRBV27 TRBD2 CASSSLTSGRAPAAQYF TGTGCCAGCAGTTCGCTCACTAGCGGGAGGGCCCCTGCTGCGCAGTACTTC
- TRBJ2-7 TRBV9 - CASSYLRREIYEQYF TGTGCCAGCAGCTACCTGCGGAGGGAAATCTACGAGCAGTACTTC
- TRBJ2-7 TRBV5-1 - CASSLDRVNEQYF TGCGCCAGCAGCTTGGACAGGGTCAACGAGCAGTACTTC
- TRBJ2-1 TRBV30 TRBD1 CAWAGQGYNEQFF TGTGCCTGGGCGGGACAGGGGTACAATGAGCAGTTCTTC
- TRBJ2-3 TRBV30 - CAWSDSSTDTQYF TGTGCCTGGAGCGATTCTAGCACAGATACGCAGTATTTT
- TRBJ2-5 TRBV10-3 TRBD1 CAIGTEETQYF TGTGCCATCGGGACAGAAGAGACCCAGTACTTC
- TRBJ1-5 TRBV6-1 - CASSDSVNQPQHF TGTGCCAGCAGTGACAGTGTAAATCAGCCCCAGCATTTT
- TRBJ2-1 TRBV27 - CASSFGQVSWFF TGTGCCAGCAGTTTCGGCCAGGTCAGCTGGTTCTTC
- TRBJ1-5 TRBV4-1 TRBD1 CASSQVTGANQPQHF TGCGCCAGCAGCCAGGTCACAGGGGCCAATCAGCCCCAGCATTTT